The 32 T cell receptor beta chains presented below share a single source sample, sequenced in a study of CD8 T cells in ankylosing spondylitis (dated by TCRdb to 2016 to 2017). The library relied on 5' RACE. Sequenced on an Illumina HiSeq 2500. TCRdb's own reprocessing of the public reads used fastp at Q25 and MiXCR and kept productive beta chains. Each CDR3 protein gets just one entry, which takes the most common genes and DNA from the rows behind it. The sample yields 150,000 to 200,000 distinct CDR3 sequences; 18% were counted once. The top ten constitute about 4.3% of the sample. The source material was blood, either unsorted or a sorted T cell fraction (not recorded which). The receptors come from a male donor under 30 with ankylosing spondylitis or in good health (not recorded which). Donor details come from another sample of the same person, matched by shared clones.

The chain combines TRBV9 with TRBJ2-5; no clear D. Germline lookup yields CDR1 SGDLS and CDR2 YYNGEE. Trimming stripped 0 bases from V and 4 bases from J, with 10 bases between. The length of the CDR3 is 14 residues. The CDR3 protein is CASSVGRVGETQYF. CDR3 nucleotide sequence: TGTGCCAGCAGCGTAGGTAGAGTCGGAGAGACCCAGTACTTC.

This clonotype was counted at least ten times. The chain carries TRBV20-1 and TRBJ2-4, with D possibly being TRBD2 (6 bases). The CDR3 extends over 14 amino acids. Germline V gene sequence: CDR1 DFQATT, CDR2 SNEGSKA (reference sequence). V gave up 0 bases and J gave up 7 bases, with 13 bases separating them. CDR3 amino acids: CSARDRRDWNIQYF. CDR3 in DNA: TGCAGTGCTAGAGATAGGAGGGATTGGAACATTCAGTACTTC.

This chain uses TRBV20-1 with TRBJ1-1; tentatively, D is TRBD1 (6 bases). The germline V gene has CDR1 DFQATT and CDR2 SNEGSKA (reference sequence). Trimming stripped 5 bases from V and 1 base from J, with 11 bases between. The CDR3 has 13 residues. The CDR3 here is CSAGRQANTEAFF. The CDR3 region has the DNA TGCAGTGCTGGACGACAGGCGAACACTGAAGCTTTCTTT.

This chain links TRBV12-3 or TRBV12-4 with TRBJ2-1, with 8 bases that match TRBD2. V lost 8 bases to trimming and J lost 6 bases; unmatched junction nucleotides: 15. CDR3 length equals 16 residues. CDR3: CASFGSGNHPANEQFF. CDR3 sequence (DNA): TGTGCCAGCTTTGGTAGCGGGAACCACCCAGCCAATGAGCAGTTCTTC.

This clonotype has a count of ten or more. For the CDR3, the DNA is TGTGCCAGCTCACCACCCCCTCCGGGGCACACAGATACGCAGTATTTT. Translating it yields CASSPPPPGHTDTQYF. This rearrangement joins TRBV18 to TRBJ2-3; D is tentatively TRBD1 or TRBD2 (5 bases each). The CDR3 spans 16 residues. Trimming left V 0 bases short and J 2 bases short, with 12 bases between. CDR1 and CDR2 (germline): KGHSH, LQKENI.

As for this clonotype: A read error may produce the germline difference seen at one junction end. The chain recombines TRBV29-1 with TRBJ2-1; D perhaps matches TRBD1 (5 bases). Germline values: CDR1 SQVTM, CDR2 ANQGSEA. CDR3 size: 15 residues. The CDR3 is CSVEGAATYTNEQFF. Written as DNA, the CDR3 is TGCAGCGTGGAAGGGGCGGCAACCTACACGAATGAGCAGTTCTTC.

This clonotype was counted many times. This chain joins TRBV7-2 and TRBJ2-1; D not certain. V lost 1 base to trimming and J lost 6 bases, with 7 bases between them. The length of the CDR3 is 13 residues. Germline V gives CDR1 SGHTA, CDR2 FQGNSA. CDR3 residues: CASSLVDLNEQFF. The CDR3, as DNA: TGTGCCAGCAGCTTAGTTGACCTCAATGAGCAGTTCTTC.

This clonotype was counted at least ten times. The chain joins TRBV4-2 to TRBJ2-4; D gene ambiguous. Germline V lookup: CDR1 LGHNA, CDR2 YNFKEQ. The V end was cut by 0 bases, the J end by 1 base, with 10 bases between. This CDR3 region has 16 residues. The CDR3 nucleotides are TGTGCCAGCAGCCAAGAGGCAATCAGCGCCAAAAACATTCAGTACTTC. Translated: CASSQEAISAKNIQYF.

This clonotype was found many times. The rearrangement joins TRBV5-6 to TRBJ1-1; D unclear. Germline V gene lookup returns CDR1 SGHDT and CDR2 YYEEEE. The V end lost 4 bases, the J end lost 7 bases, and 11 bases lay between the germline ends. CDR3 length: 12 residues. CDR3: CASSLTGLEAFF. In nucleotides, the CDR3 is TGTGCCAGCAGCCTGACCGGGCTTGAAGCTTTCTTT.

In its sample, this clonotype was seen many times. The chain uses TRBV15 and TRBJ2-7, with 9 nucleotides matching TRBD1. CDR1 is LNHNV and CDR2 is YYDKDF in the germline V gene (reference sequence). J lost 1 base, V lost 7 bases, and 2 bases had no gene match. CDR3 size: 13 residues. The CDR3 DNA reads as TGTGCCACCAACGACAGGGGGTCCTACGAGCAGTACTTC. Its translation is CATNDRGSYEQYF.

This clonotype occurred once. V and J are TRBV6-1 and TRBJ2-4; D is uncertain. There are 17 residues in the CDR3. Trimming removed 2 bases at V and 0 bases at J, with 14 bases between. In germline, CDR1 is MNHNS, CDR2 SASEGT. The DNA of the CDR3 is TGTGCCAGCAGTGAATATTTTTTGGGGATAGCCAAAAACATTCAGTACTTC. Translating it yields CASSEYFLGIAKNIQYF.

This clonotype was seen once. The chain joins TRBV4-1 to TRBJ2-7, with TRBD2 matching over 7 bases. Germline V gives CDR1 MGHRA, CDR2 YSYEKL. The CDR3 extends over 16 amino acids. The ends lost 3 bases at V and 0 bases at J; junction bases unmatched: 8. DNA for the CDR3: TGCGCCAGCAGCCATGGTCTAGCGGACCCCTCCTACGAGCAGTACGTC. The encoded protein is CASSHGLADPSYEQYV.

This clonotype was recorded at least ten times. This chain links TRBV28 with TRBJ2-1, with D possibly being TRBD1 (6 bases). The V end was cut by 3 bases, the J end by 11 bases, with 11 bases between. This CDR3 has 12 amino acids. The germline gives CDR1 MDHEN, CDR2 SYDVKM. The CDR3 nucleotides read TGTGCCAGCAGTTTGCCAGGACAGAAGCAGTTCTTC. It specifies CASSLPGQKQFF.

There are many counts of this clonotype. The gene calls are TRBV12-3 or TRBV12-4 and TRBJ1-6, with D possibly being TRBD1 (5 bases). V lost 2 bases and J 4 bases, leaving 6 bases between the germline ends. The length of the CDR3 is 14 residues. The CDR3 nucleotides read TGTGCCAGCAGTTTAAGGGGTTATAATTCACCCCTCCACTTT. This codes for CASSLRGYNSPLHF.

The CDR3 region is CASSPKAAISGYTF. CDR3 DNA: TGTGCCAGCAGTCCGAAGGCGGCAATATCTGGCTACACCTTC. The chain is built from TRBV12-3 or TRBV12-4 and TRBJ1-2; D remains unclear. V was trimmed by 5 bases and J by 7 bases, leaving 17 bases between them. The CDR3 totals 14 residues.

This clonotype was found many times. The chain uses TRBV30 and TRBJ2-1, with D perhaps matching TRBD1 or TRBD2 (6 bases each). This CDR3 contains 13 residues. CDR1 and CDR2 from the germline V gene are GTSNPN and SVGIG (reference sequence). The ends were cut back, 4 bases at V and 8 bases at J, with 15 bases in the middle. The CDR3 region has the DNA TGTGCCTGGAAATTCCCCGGGGGCGATGAGCAGTTCTTC. Its protein is CAWKFPGGDEQFF.

V gene TRBV18 combines with J gene TRBJ2-1; D is possibly TRBD1 or TRBD2 (5 bases each). The CDR3 has 14 residues. Trimming stripped 2 bases from V and 2 bases from J, with 7 bases between. Per the germline V gene, CDR1 is KGHSH and CDR2 is LQKENI. CDR3 sequence: CASSPGGPYNEQFF. The CDR3 DNA sequence: TGTGCCAGCTCACCAGGGGGTCCCTACAATGAGCAGTTCTTC.

In its sample, this clonotype was seen once. V and J are TRBV10-1 and TRBJ2-7; either TRBD1 or TRBD2 may fit D (5 bases each). The CDR3 is 13 residues long. Germline CDR1 WNHNN, CDR2 SYGVQD (reference sequence). Trimming stripped 3 bases from V and 6 bases from J, with 12 bases between. As DNA, the CDR3 is TGCGCCAGCAGTGAAAGTTGGGGGAGCGAGCAGTACGTC. Its translation: CASSESWGSEQYV.

This clonotype was recorded many times. The J gene is TRBJ2-1, the V gene TRBV20-1; D call uncertain. Germline V gene sequence: CDR1 DFQATT, CDR2 SNEGSKA (reference sequence). The CDR3 has 16 residues. Trimming removed 1 base from V and 2 bases from J, with 15 bases in between. CDR3 residues: CSARVPGRKTYNEQFF. CDR3 bases: TGCAGTGCTAGAGTCCCAGGACGGAAGACCTACAATGAGCAGTTCTTC.

The chain employs TRBV29-1 and TRBJ2-1, with TRBD1 identical over 7 bases. This CDR3 has 11 amino acids. The V gene end was trimmed by 3 bases and the J gene end by 15 bases; junction bases not matched to a gene: 8. From germline, CDR1 is SQVTM and CDR2 ANQGSEA. The CDR3 loop reads CSVDSGQKMFF. CDR3 nucleotide sequence: TGCAGCGTTGATTCGGGACAGAAAATGTTCTTC.

The sample holds many counts of this clonotype. V gene TRBV7-9 combines with J gene TRBJ2-3; D unresolved. Trimming pared 8 bases from V and 5 bases from J, leaving 5 bases between. The length of the CDR3 is 10 residues. Germline values: CDR1 SEHNR, CDR2 FQNEAQ (reference sequence). The CDR3 sequence: CASVEDTQYF. CDR3 sequence (DNA): TGTGCCAGCGTCGAAGATACGCAGTATTTT.

The sample holds one count of this clonotype. This rearrangement joins TRBV20-1 to TRBJ2-7, with TRBD2 matching 11 bases. The J segment lost 4 bases and the V segment lost 1 base, leaving 3 bases of the junction unmatched. This CDR3 is 14 amino acids long. Looked up from germline, CDR1 is DFQATT and CDR2 is SNEGSKA (reference sequence). CDR3 coding DNA: TGCAGTGCTAGAGTCCCTAGCGGGAGGTACGAGCAGTACTTC. Translation: CSARVPSGRYEQYF.

This clonotype was picked up many times. This chain connects TRBV20-1 to TRBJ1-1; D might be TRBD1 (6 bases). The V gene's germline CDR1 is DFQATT and CDR2 SNEGSKA (reference sequence). This CDR3 is 13 amino acids long. Trimming stripped 5 bases from V and 7 bases from J, with 17 bases between. The DNA of the CDR3 is TGCAGTGCTTATGGACAGCTCGGAATTGAAGCTTTCTTT. Encoded protein: CSAYGQLGIEAFF.

The V call is TRBV6-1, the J call TRBJ1-1, with 7 bases matching TRBD1. This CDR3 has 15 amino acids. Trimming took 1 base from V and 5 from J; bases not matched to a gene: 7. Germline V gene data show CDR1 as MNHNS and CDR2 as SASEGT. CDR3 loop: CASSEGQGGWTEAFF. In DNA form, the CDR3 reads TGTGCCAGCAGTGAAGGACAGGGAGGATGGACTGAAGCTTTCTTT.

The sample holds one count of this clonotype. A much larger clone differs by one base, so this may be a read error. The chain couples TRBV18 to TRBJ2-3; D is ambiguous. CDR1 KGHSH and CDR2 LQKENI come from the germline V gene. The V gene lost 6 bases and the J gene lost 4 bases, with 8 bases spanning the gap. This CDR3 has 12 amino acids. The CDR3 is CASSLYADTQYF. The CDR3, as DNA: TGTGCCAGCTCCTTGTACGCAGATACGCAGTATTTT.

The chain carries TRBV29-1 and TRBJ2-7, with 7 bases matching TRBD1. V dropped 7 bases and J dropped 0; count of bases not matched to a gene: 9. The CDR3 contains 14 residues. Germline V gene lookup returns CDR1 SQVTM and CDR2 ANQGSEA. The CDR3 protein is CSASQGSGSYEQYF. DNA for the CDR3: TGCAGCGCATCACAGGGGTCCGGCTCCTACGAGCAGTACTTC.

V gene TRBV2 combines with J gene TRBJ2-1, with 10 bases aligning to TRBD2. In germline, CDR1 is SNHLY, CDR2 FYNNEI. Trimming cost V 6 bases and J 5 bases; bases outside gene matches: 7. The CDR3 has 15 amino acids. The chain's CDR3 is CASRGSSGRDNEQFF. The DNA of the CDR3 is TGTGCCAGCAGAGGGAGCAGCGGGAGGGACAATGAGCAGTTCTTC.

This clonotype was counted ten times or more. The genes are TRBV12-3 or TRBV12-4 and TRBJ1-1; unclear D gene. V dropped 5 bases and J dropped 1 base, with 14 bases sitting between them. The CDR3 is 15 residues long. CDR3 sequence: CASSPSTRQNTEAFF. CDR3 nucleotide sequence: TGTGCCAGCAGTCCCTCTACTCGGCAGAACACTGAAGCTTTCTTT.

The chain has TRBV6-5 and TRBJ2-2; D is unclear. The CDR3 runs 12 residues. From germline, CDR1 is MNHEY and CDR2 SVGAGI. V was trimmed by 3 bases and J by 5 bases, leaving 4 bases between them. In DNA, the CDR3 is TGTGCCAGCAGTTATCAAACCGGGGAGCTGTTTTTT. Residues: CASSYQTGELFF.

This clonotype showed up many times. The CDR3 here is CASSRDVGNTIYF. The DNA for the CDR3 is TGCGCCAGCAGCCGGGACGTCGGAAACACCATATATTTT. The chain joins TRBV5-1 to TRBJ1-3; possible D gene TRBD1, 5 bases. The CDR3 is 13 residues long. Germline CDR1 and CDR2: SGHRS and YFSETQ. V was shortened by 4 bases and J by 4 bases, with 9 bases between the two germline ends.

The genes are TRBV25-1 and TRBJ2-2; D call uncertain. Germline V gives CDR1 MGHDK, CDR2 SYGVNS. The CDR3 totals 15 residues. Between the trimmed V and J ends, which lost 4 bases and 5 bases, there was a span of 14 bases. CDR3 amino acids: CASSAATWGTGELFF. CDR3 coding DNA: TGTGCCAGCAGTGCCGCGACTTGGGGAACCGGGGAGCTGTTTTTT.

The J gene is TRBJ2-7, the V gene TRBV7-9, with D uncertain. In germline, CDR1 is SEHNR, CDR2 FQNEAQ (reference sequence). The CDR3 has 13 amino acids. Trimming cost V 1 base and J 6 bases, with 10 bases left between them. CDR3 in DNA: TGTGCCAGCAGCTTAGGGCCAGGCGGCGAGCAGTACGTC. Protein sequence: CASSLGPGGEQYV.